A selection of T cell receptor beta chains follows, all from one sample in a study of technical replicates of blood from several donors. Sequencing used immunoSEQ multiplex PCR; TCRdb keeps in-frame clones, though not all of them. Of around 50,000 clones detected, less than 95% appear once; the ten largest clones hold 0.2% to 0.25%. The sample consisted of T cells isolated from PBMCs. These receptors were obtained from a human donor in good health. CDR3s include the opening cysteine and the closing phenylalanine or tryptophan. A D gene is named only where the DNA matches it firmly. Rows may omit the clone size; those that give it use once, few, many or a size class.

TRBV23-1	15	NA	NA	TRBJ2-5	CASRTVAMYQETQYF	TGCGCCAGCAGGACAGTGGCTATGTACCAAGAGACCCAGTACTTC
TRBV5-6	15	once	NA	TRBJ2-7	CASSLTSYFSYEQYF	TGTGCCAGCAGCTTAACTAGCTATTTCTCCTACGAGCAGTACTTC
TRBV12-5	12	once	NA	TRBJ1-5	CASGSGSQPQHF	TGTGCTAGTGGTTCCGGGAGTCAGCCCCAGCATTTT
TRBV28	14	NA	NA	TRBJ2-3	CASSLAGSTDTQYF	TGTGCCAGCAGTTTAGCGGGTAGCACAGATACGCAGTATTTT
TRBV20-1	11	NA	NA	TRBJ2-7	CSARDGRGQYF	TGCAGTGCTAGAGATGGGCGGGGGCAGTACTTC
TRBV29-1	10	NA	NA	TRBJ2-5	CSVMRETQYF	TGCAGCGTCATGAGGGAGACCCAGTACTTC
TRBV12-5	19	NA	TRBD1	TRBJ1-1	CASGLGKKDREVLNTEAFF	TGTGCTAGTGGTTTGGGGAAAAAGGACAGGGAGGTTTTGAACACTGAAGCTTTCTTT
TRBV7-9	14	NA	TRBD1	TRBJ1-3	CASSPDRVGNTIYF	TGTGCCAGCAGCCCCGACAGGGTCGGAAACACCATATATTTT
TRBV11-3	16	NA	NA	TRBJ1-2	CASSSAGTGPAYGYTF	TGTGCCAGCAGCTCAGCCGGAACAGGTCCGGCCTATGGCTACACCTTC
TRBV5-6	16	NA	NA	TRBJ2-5	CASSTPWLRPQGTQYF	TGTGCCAGCAGCACTCCCTGGTTACGACCGCAGGGGACCCAGTACTTC
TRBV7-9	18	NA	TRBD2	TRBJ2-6	CASSPRAAGGYGANVLTF	TGTGCCAGCAGCCCCCGAGCGGCGGGAGGGTATGGGGCCAACGTCCTGACTTTC
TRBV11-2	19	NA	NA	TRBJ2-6	CASSHPGQFQFSGANVLTF	TGTGCCAGCAGCCACCCAGGACAGTTCCAGTTCTCTGGGGCCAACGTCCTGACTTTC
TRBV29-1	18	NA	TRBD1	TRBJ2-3	CSDAGSGTGETSTDTQYF	TGCAGCGACGCCGGATCCGGGACAGGGGAGACTAGCACAGATACGCAGTATTTT
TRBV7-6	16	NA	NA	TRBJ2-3	CASSLERTASTDTQYF	TGTGCCAGCAGCTTAGAGCGGACAGCTAGCACAGATACGCAGTATTTT
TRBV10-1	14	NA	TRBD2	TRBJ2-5	CASSEASGFETQYF	TGCGCCAGCAGTGAAGCTAGCGGGTTCGAGACCCAGTACTTC
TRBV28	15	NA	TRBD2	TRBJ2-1	CASSFRLAGGDEQFF	TGTGCCAGCAGTTTCAGGCTAGCGGGAGGGGATGAGCAGTTCTTC
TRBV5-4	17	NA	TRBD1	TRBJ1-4	CASSLRQGAPTNEKLFF	TGTGCCAGCAGCCTGAGACAGGGAGCCCCAACTAATGAAAAACTGTTTTTT
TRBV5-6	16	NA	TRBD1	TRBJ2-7	CASSLLGQMITYEQYF	TGTGCCAGCAGCTTGTTGGGACAGATGATTACCTACGAGCAGTACTTC
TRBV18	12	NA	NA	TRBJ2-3	CASSLSTDTQYF	TGTGCCAGCTCCCTCAGCACAGATACGCAGTATTTT
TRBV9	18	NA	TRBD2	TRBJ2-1	CASSTGTSGGDPYNEQFF	TGTGCCAGCAGCACTGGGACTAGCGGAGGAGATCCCTACAATGAGCAGTTCTTC
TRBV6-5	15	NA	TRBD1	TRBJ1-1	CASSYPGQANTEAFF	TGTGCCAGCAGTTATCCGGGACAGGCTAACACTGAAGCTTTCTTT
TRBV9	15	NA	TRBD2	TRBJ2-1	CASGLGTTIYNEQFF	TGTGCCAGCGGCCTTGGGACTACAATCTACAATGAGCAGTTCTTC
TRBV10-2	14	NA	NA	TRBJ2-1	CASLSLRVNNEQFF	TGCGCCAGCCTTAGCTTGAGGGTAAACAATGAGCAGTTCTTC
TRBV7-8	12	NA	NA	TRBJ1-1	CASSPGGVEAFF	TGTGCCAGCAGCCCGGGAGGGGTGGAGGCTTTCTTT
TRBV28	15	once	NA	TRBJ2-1	CASSEPAGPYNEQFF	TGTGCCAGCAGTGAACCGGCGGGACCTTACAATGAGCAGTTCTTC
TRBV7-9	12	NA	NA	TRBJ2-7	CASSLDRDEQYF	TGTGCCAGCAGCTTAGACAGGGACGAGCAGTACTTC
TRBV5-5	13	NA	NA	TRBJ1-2	CASRPGSSYGYTF	TGTGCCAGCCGCCCGGGGAGTAGCTATGGCTACACCTTC
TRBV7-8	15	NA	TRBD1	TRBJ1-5	CASSIDRASNQPQHF	TGTGCCAGCAGCATAGACAGGGCTAGCAATCAGCCCCAGCATTTT
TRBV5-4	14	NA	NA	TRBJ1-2	CASSPGGVLGGYTF	TGTGCCAGCAGCCCGGGCGGGGTACTCGGAGGCTACACCTTC
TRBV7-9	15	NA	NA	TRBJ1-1	CASSLFGGKNTEAFF	TGTGCCAGCAGCTTATTTGGGGGGAAGAACACTGAAGCTTTCTTT
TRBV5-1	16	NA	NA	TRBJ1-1	CASRVVLDGLHDRAFF	TGCGCCAGCAGGGTGGTATTAGACGGCCTTCACGACAGAGCTTTCTTT
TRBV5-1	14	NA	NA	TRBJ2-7	CASSIRELSDEQYF	TGCGCCAGCAGCATCCGGGAGTTGAGCGACGAGCAGTACTTC
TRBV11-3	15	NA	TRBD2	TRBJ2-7	CASSLGREPNYEQYF	TGTGCCAGCAGCTTAGGGCGGGAGCCCAACTACGAGCAGTACTTC
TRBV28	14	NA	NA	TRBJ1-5	CASSGDMGNQPQHF	TGTGCCAGCAGTGGGGACATGGGCAATCAGCCCCAGCATTTT
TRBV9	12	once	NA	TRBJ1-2	CASSAPFAGYTF	TGTGCCAGCAGTGCACCTTTTGCGGGCTACACCTTC
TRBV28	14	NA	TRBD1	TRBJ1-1	CASSSPDRMGRAFF	TGTGCCAGCAGTTCCCCGGACAGGATGGGTCGAGCTTTCTTT
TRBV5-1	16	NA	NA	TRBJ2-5	CASSFSGLTGQETQYF	TGCGCCAGCAGCTTTTCGGGTCTAACGGGTCAAGAGACCCAGTACTTC
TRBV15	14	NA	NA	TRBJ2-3	CATMPDASTDTQYF	TGTGCCACCATGCCAGATGCTAGCACAGATACGCAGTATTTT
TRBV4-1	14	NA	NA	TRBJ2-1	CASSQARDTDEQFF	TGCGCCAGCAGCCAGGCCAGGGACACCGATGAGCAGTTCTTC
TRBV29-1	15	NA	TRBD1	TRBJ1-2	CSVEARDRTGDGYTF	TGCAGCGTTGAAGCCAGGGATAGGACAGGGGATGGCTACACCTTC
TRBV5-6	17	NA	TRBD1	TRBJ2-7	CASSSDWAGGAPYEQYF	TGTGCCAGCAGCTCGGATTGGGCAGGGGGCGCCCCTTACGAGCAGTACTTC
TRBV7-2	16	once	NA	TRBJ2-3	CASSKAPGTTTDTQYF	TGTGCCAGCAGCAAAGCCCCGGGGACAACCACAGATACGCAGTATTTT
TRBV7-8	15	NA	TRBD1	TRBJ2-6	CASSTTGSGANVLTF	TGTGCCAGCAGTACGACAGGGTCTGGGGCCAACGTCCTGACTTTC
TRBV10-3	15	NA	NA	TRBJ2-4	CANWRIGGAKNIQYF	TGTGCCAACTGGAGAATAGGTGGTGCCAAAAACATTCAGTACTTC
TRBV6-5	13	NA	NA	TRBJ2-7	CASSYGRPYEQYF	TGTGCCAGCAGTTACGGCCGCCCCTACGAGCAGTACTTC
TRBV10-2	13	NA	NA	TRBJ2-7	CASSVQDTYEQYF	TGCGCCAGCAGTGTCCAGGACACCTACGAGCAGTACTTC
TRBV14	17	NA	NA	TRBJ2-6	CASSQGPTSSGANVLTF	TGTGCCAGCAGCCAAGGGCCCACTAGCTCTGGGGCCAACGTCCTGACTTTC
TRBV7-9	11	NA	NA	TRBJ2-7	CASQKSYEQYF	TGTGCCAGCCAAAAATCCTACGAGCAGTACTTC